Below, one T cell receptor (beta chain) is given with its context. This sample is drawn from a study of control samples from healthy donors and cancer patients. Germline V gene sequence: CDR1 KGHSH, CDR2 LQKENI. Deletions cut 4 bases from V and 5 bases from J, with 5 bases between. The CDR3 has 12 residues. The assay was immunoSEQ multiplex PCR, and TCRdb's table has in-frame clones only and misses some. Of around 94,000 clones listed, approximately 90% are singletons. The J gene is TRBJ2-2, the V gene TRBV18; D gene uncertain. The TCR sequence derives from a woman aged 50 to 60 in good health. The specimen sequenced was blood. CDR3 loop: CASSRRTGELFF. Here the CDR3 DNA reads TGTGCCAGCTCACGCAGAACCGGGGAGCTGTTTTTT.